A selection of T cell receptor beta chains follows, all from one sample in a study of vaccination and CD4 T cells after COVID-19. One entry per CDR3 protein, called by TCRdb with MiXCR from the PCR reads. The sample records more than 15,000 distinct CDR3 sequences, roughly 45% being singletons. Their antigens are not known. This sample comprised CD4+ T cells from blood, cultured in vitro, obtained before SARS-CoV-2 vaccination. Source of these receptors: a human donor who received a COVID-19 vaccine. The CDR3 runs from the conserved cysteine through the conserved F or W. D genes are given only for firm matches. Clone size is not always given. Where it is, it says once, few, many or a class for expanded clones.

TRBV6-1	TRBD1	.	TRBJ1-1	TGTGCCAGCAGCCCATTACAGGGGTTGGGGACTGAAGCTTTCTTT	CASSPLQGLGTEAFF
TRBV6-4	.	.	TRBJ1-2	TGTGCCAGCAGTGACTCGGCAGGCTATGGCTACACCTTC	CASSDSAGYGYTF
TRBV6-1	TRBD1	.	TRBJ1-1	TGTGCCAGCAGTCTTATCGGTTTGGGACAGGTTAACACTGAAGCTTTCTTT	CASSLIGLGQVNTEAFF
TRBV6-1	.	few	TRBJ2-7	TGTGCCAGCAGACGGACATACTCCTACGAGCAGTACTTC	CASRRTYSYEQYF
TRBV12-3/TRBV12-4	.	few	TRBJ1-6	TGTGCCAGCAGTTTGGGCGGGTATAATTCACCCCTCCACTTT	CASSLGGYNSPLHF
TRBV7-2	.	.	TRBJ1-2	TGTGCCAGCAGCTACCAGGTCGGCAGTGGTCGTCTCGGTTATGGCTACACCTTC	CASSYQVGSGRLGYGYTF
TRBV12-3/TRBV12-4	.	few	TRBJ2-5	TGTGCCAGCAGTTTGTCGGGTGAAGAGACCCAGTACTTC	CASSLSGEETQYF
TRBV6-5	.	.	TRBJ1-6	TGTGCCAGCGGTTTTCAGAATAATTCACCCCTCCACTTT	CASGFQNNSPLHF
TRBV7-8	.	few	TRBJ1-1	TGTGCCAGCAGCTTAGCGGTAGGGGAAGCTTTCTTT	CASSLAVGEAFF
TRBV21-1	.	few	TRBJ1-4	TGTGCCAGCAGCGCAGCCAGTGAAAAACTGTTTTTT	CASSAASEKLFF
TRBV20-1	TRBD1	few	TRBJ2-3	TGCAGTGCTAGCCTTCCGGGACAGGGGGCTCATACGCAGTATTTT	CSASLPGQGAHTQYF
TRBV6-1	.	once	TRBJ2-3	TGTGCCAGCAGTAGAATGGGGGGCTCCCGCACAGATACGCAGTATTTT	CASSRMGGSRTDTQYF
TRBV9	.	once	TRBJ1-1	TGTGCCAGCAGCGTTCTCAGCAGCAGTGAAGCTTTCTTT	CASSVLSSSEAFF
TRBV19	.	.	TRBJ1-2	TGTGCCAGTAGTGGCGGAGTCTCGCCTGGCTACACCTTC	CASSGGVSPGYTF
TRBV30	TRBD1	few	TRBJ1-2	TGTGCCTGGACCGACTCCCAGGGGGCGGGCGGCTACACCTTC	CAWTDSQGAGGYTF
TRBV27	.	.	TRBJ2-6	TGTGCCAGCAGGCTAGGAGGCTCTGGGGCCAACGTCCTGACTTTC	CASRLGGSGANVLTF
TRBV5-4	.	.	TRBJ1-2	TGTGCCAGCAGCCCCGGTGGGGGCTCCAGGGGCTACACCTTC	CASSPGGGSRGYTF
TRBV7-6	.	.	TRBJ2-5	TGTGCCAGCAGCTTAATGGGGCAAGAGACCCAGTACTTC	CASSLMGQETQYF
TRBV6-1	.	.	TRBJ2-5	TGTGCCAGGGTCCCTGGCACAGAGACCCAGTACTTC	CARVPGTETQYF
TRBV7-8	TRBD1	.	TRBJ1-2	TGTGTCAGCAGCATCGGGACAGTTGGTGGCTACACCTTC	CVSSIGTVGGYTF
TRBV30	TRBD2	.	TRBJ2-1	TGTGCCTGGAGTGTAAGTAGCGGGGGGGCCGGTGAGCAGTTCTTC	CAWSVSSGGAGEQFF
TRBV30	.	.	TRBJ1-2	TGTGCCTGGAGTGCTCTCGGCGACCCGACCCTATCCCCTACCACTAACTATGGCTACACCTTC	CAWSALGDPTLSPTTNYGYTF
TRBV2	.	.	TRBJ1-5	TGTGCCAGCAGTTTAGGTAGCAATCAGCCCCAGCATTTT	CASSLGSNQPQHF
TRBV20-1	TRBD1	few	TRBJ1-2	TGCAGTGCTAGAGACACAGGGGGACCTAACTATGGCTACACCTTC	CSARDTGGPNYGYTF
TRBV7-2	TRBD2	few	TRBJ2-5	TGTGCCAGCAGCCCCCGGCGGTGGGACTACGAGACCCAGTACTTC	CASSPRRWDYETQYF
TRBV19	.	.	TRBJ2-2	TGTGCCAGTAGTATAGATCTATATGGGCAGAGGAGGACCGGGGAGCTGTTTTTT	CASSIDLYGQRRTGELFF
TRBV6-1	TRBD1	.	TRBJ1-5	TGTGCCAGCAGCTTACAGGGGGCAGGCAATCAGCACCAGCATTTT	CASSLQGAGNQHQHF
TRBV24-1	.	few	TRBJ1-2	TGTGCCACCAGTGATGTAACCGGGACAACGAGCTATGGCTACACCTTC	CATSDVTGTTSYGYTF
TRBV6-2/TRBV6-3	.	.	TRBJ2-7	TGTGCCAGCACCAACGGACCGTCCTACGAGCAGTACTTC	CASTNGPSYEQYF
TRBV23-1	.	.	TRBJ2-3	TGCGCCAGCAGTCAATCGGGGGGGCTGGGAGATACGCAGTATTTT	CASSQSGGLGDTQYF
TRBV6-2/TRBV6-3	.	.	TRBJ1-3	TGTGCCAGCAGTTACACTGGAAACACCATATATTTT	CASSYTGNTIYF
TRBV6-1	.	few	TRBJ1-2	TGTGCCAGCAGTAAGCAGGGGATAAACTATGGCTACACCTTC	CASSKQGINYGYTF
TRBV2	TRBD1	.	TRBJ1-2	TGTGCCAGCAGGGACAGGATAACTAACTATGGCTACACCTTC	CASRDRITNYGYTF
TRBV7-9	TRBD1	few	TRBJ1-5	TGTGCCAGCAGCGCGGGACCCGGGACAGGGGAAAATCAGCCCCAGCATTTT	CASSAGPGTGENQPQHF
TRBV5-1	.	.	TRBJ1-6	TGCGCCAGCAGCTTGTATCAAGATTCACCCCTCCACTTT	CASSLYQDSPLHF
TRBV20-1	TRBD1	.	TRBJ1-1	TGCAGTGCTAGAGGCGGGACAGCAAACACTGAAGCTTTCTTT	CSARGGTANTEAFF
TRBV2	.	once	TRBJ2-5	TGTGCCAGCAGTGACTGGGCCCAAGAGACCCAGTACTTC	CASSDWAQETQYF
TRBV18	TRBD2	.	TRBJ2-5	TGTGCCAGCTCACGAGGACTAGCGGGGGCGGAGACCCAGTACTTC	CASSRGLAGAETQYF
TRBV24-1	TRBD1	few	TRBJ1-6	TGTGCCACCAGTGCCCAGGGGGCGGGTTCACCCCTCCACTTT	CATSAQGAGSPLHF
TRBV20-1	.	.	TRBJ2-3	TGCAGTGTGGGACTGGATAGCACAGATACGCAGTATTTT	CSVGLDSTDTQYF